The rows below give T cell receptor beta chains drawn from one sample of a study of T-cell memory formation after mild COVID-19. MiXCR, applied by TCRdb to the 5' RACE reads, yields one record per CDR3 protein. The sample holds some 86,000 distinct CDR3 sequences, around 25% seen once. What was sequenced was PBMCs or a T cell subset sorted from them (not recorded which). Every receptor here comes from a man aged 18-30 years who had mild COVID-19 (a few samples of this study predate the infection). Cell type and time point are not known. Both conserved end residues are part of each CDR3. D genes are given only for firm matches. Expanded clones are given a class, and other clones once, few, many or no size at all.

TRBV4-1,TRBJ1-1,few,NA,TGCGCCAGCAGCCAAGCGGTGGGCGGTGGGGATTCGGGGGGCGAGAACACTGAAGCTTTCTTT,CASSQAVGGGDSGGENTEAFF
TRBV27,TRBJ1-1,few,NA,TGTGCCAGCAGTTTAGGGGGGGCAGGCACTGAAGCTTTCTTT,CASSLGGAGTEAFF
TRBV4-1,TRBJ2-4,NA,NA,TGCGCCAGCAGCCAAGGGTGGGTTTATAGCGCGGGGCTAACCCCCAGCAAAAACATTCAGTACTTC,CASSQGWVYSAGLTPSKNIQYF
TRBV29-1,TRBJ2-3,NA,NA,TGCAGCGTCGGCTTCTTGACGGGGAACCTACAAACTAGCACAGATACGCAGTATTTT,CSVGFLTGNLQTSTDTQYF
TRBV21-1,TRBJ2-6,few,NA,TGTGCCAGCAGTCCCCAGGGCTCTGGGGCCAACGTCCTGACTTTC,CASSPQGSGANVLTF
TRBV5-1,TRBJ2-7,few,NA,TGCGCCAGCAGCTTGGGTGACGAGCAGTACTTC,CASSLGDEQYF
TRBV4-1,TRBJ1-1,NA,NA,TGCGCCAGCAGCCAAGGTGCGGGGCTGGTGGGAGCTTTCTTT,CASSQGAGLVGAFF
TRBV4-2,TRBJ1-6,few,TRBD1,TGTGCCAGCAGCCAAGAAGGGACAGTTAATTCACCCCTCCACTTT,CASSQEGTVNSPLHF
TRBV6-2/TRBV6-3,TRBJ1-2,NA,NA,TGTGCCAGCAGTGGACTGCCCGGGGGAGGCTACACCTTC,CASSGLPGGGYTF
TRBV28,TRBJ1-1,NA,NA,TGTGCCAGCAGGACGTCACGGGACACTGAAGCTTTCTTT,CASRTSRDTEAFF
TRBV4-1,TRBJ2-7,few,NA,TGCGCCAGCAGCCAAGGTACAGGCTCAAGCTCCTACGAGCAGTACTTC,CASSQGTGSSSYEQYF
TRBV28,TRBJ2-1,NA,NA,TGTGCCAGCAGCCGGGAAGCAGAACCCTACAATGAGCAGTTCTTC,CASSREAEPYNEQFF
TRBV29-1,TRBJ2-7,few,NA,TGCAGCGTTGCGAGCCGTCCTTACGAGCAGTACTTC,CSVASRPYEQYF
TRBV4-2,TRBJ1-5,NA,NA,TGTGCCAGCAGCCAAGAGACGGGGTGGCAGCCCCAGCATTTT,CASSQETGWQPQHF
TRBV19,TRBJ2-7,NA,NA,TGTGCCAGTAGGTTACGGGACGGAACCTACGAGCAGTACTTC,CASRLRDGTYEQYF
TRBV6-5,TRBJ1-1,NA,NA,TGTGCCAGCGGTGTACTCCCTGAAGCTTTCTTT,CASGVLPEAFF
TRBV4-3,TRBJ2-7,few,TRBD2,TGCGCCAGCAGCCAAGATATTAGCGGGGGTTGGTACGAGCAGTACTTC,CASSQDISGGWYEQYF
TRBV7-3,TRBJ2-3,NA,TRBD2,TGTGCCAGCAGCTTAGGAGTTGTGAGAAGCGGGGGGACTGGGGATACGCAGTATTTT,CASSLGVVRSGGTGDTQYF
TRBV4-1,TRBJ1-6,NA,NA,TGCGCCAGCAGCCAAACAGGGAATTCACCCCTCCACTTT,CASSQTGNSPLHF
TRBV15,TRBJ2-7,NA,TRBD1,TGTGCCACCAGCAGAAAAAGACAGGGGGGAACCTACGAGCAGTACTTC,CATSRKRQGGTYEQYF
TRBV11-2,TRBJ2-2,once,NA,TGTGCCAGCAGCTCGGTGCCAGGCGCCGGGGAGCTGTTTTTT,CASSSVPGAGELFF
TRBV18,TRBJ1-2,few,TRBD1,TGTGCCAGCTCCCCGGGACAGGGCAATCATGGCTACACCTTC,CASSPGQGNHGYTF
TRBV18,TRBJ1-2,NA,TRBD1,TGTGCCAGCTCCCAACCGGGACAGGGTCGAAATGGCTACACCTTC,CASSQPGQGRNGYTF
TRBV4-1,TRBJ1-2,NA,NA,TGCGCCAGCAGCCAAGTCGAGGTATTTAACTATGGCTACACCTTC,CASSQVEVFNYGYTF
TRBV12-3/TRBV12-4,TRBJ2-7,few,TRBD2,TGTGCCAGCAGGTCTACTAGCGGGGGGGCCTACGAGCAGTACTTC,CASRSTSGGAYEQYF
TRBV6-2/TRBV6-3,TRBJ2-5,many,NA,TGTGCCAGCAGTTATGAGAGCCAAGAGACCCAGTACTTC,CASSYESQETQYF
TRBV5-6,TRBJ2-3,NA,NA,TGTGCCAGCAGCTTGTCCCTGACCCGGTTGGGCACAGATACGCAGTATTTT,CASSLSLTRLGTDTQYF
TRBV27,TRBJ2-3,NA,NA,TGTGCCAGCAGTTTAGCGGACACAGATACGCAGTATTTT,CASSLADTDTQYF
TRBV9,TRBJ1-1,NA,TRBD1,TGTGCCAGCAGCGCCTCCGGGACAGGGAACACTGAAGCTTTCTTT,CASSASGTGNTEAFF
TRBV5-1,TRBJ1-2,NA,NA,TGCGCCAGCAGCTTGTCCGTTCGGGGAGGGAACTATGGCTACACCTTC,CASSLSVRGGNYGYTF